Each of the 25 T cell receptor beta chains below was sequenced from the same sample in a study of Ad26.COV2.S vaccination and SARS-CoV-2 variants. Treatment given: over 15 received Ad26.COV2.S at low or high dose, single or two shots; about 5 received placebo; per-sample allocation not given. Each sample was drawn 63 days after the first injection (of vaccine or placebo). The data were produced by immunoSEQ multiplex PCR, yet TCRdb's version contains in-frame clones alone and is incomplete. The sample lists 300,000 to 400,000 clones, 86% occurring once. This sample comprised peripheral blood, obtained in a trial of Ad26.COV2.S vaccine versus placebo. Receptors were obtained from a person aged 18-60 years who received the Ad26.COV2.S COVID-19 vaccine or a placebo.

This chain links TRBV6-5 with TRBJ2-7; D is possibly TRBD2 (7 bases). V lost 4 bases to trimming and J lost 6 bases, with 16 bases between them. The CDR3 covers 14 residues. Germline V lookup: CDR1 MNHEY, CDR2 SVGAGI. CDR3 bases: TGTGCCAGCAGTTTGAGGGGGGGAGGGAGCGAGCAGTACTTC. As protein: CASSLRGGGSEQYF.

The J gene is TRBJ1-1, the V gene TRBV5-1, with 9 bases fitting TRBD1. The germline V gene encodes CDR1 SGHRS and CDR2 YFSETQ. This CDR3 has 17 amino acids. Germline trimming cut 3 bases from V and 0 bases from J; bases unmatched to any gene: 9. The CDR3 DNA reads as TGCGCCAGCAGCTCACAGACAGGGGGGTTAATGAACACTGAAGCTTTCTTT. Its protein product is CASSSQTGGLMNTEAFF.

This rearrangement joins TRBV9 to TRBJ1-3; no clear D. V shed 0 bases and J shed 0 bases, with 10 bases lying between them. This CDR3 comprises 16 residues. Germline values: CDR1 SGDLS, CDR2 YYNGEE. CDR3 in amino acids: CASSVEEFFSGNTIYF. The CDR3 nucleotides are TGTGCCAGCAGCGTAGAGGAATTCTTCTCTGGAAACACCATATATTTT.

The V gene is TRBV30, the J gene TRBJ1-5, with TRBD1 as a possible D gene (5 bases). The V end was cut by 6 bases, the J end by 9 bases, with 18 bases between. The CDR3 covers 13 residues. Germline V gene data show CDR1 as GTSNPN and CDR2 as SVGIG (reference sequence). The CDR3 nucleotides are TGTGCCTGCACCGGACCGCCGGGGGGGCCCCAGCATTTT. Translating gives CACTGPPGGPQHF.

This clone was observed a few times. The CDR3 sequence: CSASFWRSYNEQFF. The CDR3 DNA is TGCAGTGCTAGTTTCTGGCGGTCCTACAATGAGCAGTTCTTC. The chain recombines TRBV20-1 with TRBJ2-1, with D unresolved. The CDR3 loop spans 14 amino acids. Deletions cut 3 bases from V and 1 base from J, with 10 bases between. Germline assignment: CDR1 DFQATT and CDR2 SNEGSKA (reference sequence).

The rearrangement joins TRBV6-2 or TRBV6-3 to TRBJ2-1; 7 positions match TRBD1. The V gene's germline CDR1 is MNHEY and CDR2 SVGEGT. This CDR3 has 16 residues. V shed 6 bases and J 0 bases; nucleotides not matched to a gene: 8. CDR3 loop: CASSPPGGSSYNEQFF. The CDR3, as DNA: TGTGCCAGCAGCCCCCCAGGGGGTAGCTCCTACAATGAGCAGTTCTTC.

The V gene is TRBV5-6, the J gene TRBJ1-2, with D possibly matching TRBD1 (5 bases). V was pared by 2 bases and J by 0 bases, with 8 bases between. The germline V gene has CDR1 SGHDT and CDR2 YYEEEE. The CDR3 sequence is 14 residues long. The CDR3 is CASSLGTSNYGYTF. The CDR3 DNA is TGTGCCAGCAGCTTAGGGACCTCTAACTATGGCTACACCTTC.

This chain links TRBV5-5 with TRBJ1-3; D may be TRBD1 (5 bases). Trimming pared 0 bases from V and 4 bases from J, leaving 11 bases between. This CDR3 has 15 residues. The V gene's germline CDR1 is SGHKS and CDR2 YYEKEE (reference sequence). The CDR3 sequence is CASSLVPGSGNTIYF. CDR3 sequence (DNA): TGTGCCAGCAGCTTGGTCCCAGGGTCCGGAAACACCATATATTTT.

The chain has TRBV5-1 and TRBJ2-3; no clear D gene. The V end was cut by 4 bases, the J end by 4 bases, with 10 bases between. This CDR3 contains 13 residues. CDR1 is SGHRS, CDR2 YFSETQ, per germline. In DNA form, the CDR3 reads TGCGCCAGCAGCATCCTAGGCTCAGATACGCAGTATTTT. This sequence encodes CASSILGSDTQYF.

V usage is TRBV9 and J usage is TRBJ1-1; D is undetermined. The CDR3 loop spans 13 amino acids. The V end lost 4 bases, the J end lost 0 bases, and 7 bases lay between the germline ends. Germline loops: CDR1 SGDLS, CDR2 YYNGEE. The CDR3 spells CASSLGMNTEAFF. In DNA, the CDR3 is TGTGCCAGCAGCCTCGGTATGAACACTGAAGCTTTCTTT. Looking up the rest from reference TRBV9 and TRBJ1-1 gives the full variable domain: DSGVTQTPKHLITATGQRVTLRCSPRSGDLSVYWYQQSLDQGLQFLIQYYNGEERAKGNILERFSAQQFPDLHSELNLSSLELGDSALYFCASSLGMNTEAFFGQGTRLTVV.

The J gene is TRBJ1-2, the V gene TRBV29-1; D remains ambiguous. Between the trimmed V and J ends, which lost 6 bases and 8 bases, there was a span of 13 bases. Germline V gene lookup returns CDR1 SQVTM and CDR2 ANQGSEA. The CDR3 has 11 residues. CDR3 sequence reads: CSVATALGYTF. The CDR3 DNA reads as TGCAGCGTAGCTACAGCTTTGGGCTACACCTTC.

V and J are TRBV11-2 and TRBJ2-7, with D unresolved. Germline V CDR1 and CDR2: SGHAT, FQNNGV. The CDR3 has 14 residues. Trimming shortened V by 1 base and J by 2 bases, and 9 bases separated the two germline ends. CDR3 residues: CASSLADGTYEQYF. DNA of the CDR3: TGTGCCAGCAGCTTAGCCGATGGGACCTACGAGCAGTACTTC.

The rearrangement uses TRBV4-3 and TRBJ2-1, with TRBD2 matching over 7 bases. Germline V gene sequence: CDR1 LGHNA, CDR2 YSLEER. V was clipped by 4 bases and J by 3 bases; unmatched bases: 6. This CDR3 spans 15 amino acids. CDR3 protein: CASSPSGALYNEQFF. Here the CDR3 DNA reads TGCGCCAGCAGCCCGAGCGGGGCCCTCTACAATGAGCAGTTCTTC.

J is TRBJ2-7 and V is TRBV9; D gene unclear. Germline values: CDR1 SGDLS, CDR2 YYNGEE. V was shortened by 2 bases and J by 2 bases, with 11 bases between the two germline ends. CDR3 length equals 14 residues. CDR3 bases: TGTGCCAGCAGCGTCCGTGGTAATCCCTACGAGCAGTACTTC. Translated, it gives CASSVRGNPYEQYF.

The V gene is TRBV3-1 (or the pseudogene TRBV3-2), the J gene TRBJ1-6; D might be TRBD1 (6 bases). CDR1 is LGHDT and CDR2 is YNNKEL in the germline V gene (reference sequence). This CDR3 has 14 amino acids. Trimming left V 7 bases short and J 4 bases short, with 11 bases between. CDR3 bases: TGTGCCAGCACCCTGACAGGTTATAATTCACCCCTCCACTTT. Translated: CASTLTGYNSPLHF.

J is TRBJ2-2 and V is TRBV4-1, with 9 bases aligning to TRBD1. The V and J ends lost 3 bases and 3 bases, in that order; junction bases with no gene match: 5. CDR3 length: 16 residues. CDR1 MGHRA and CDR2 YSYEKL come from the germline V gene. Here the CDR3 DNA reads TGCGCCAGCAGCCAGCGACAGGGGGGCGACACCGGGGAGCTGTTTTTT. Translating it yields CASSQRQGGDTGELFF.

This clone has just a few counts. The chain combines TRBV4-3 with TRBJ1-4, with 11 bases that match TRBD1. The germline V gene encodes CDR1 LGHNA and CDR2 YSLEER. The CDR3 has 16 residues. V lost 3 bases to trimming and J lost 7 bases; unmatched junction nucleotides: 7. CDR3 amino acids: CASSQNGQGAGEKLFF. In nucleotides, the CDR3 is TGCGCCAGCAGCCAGAATGGACAGGGGGCTGGTGAAAAACTGTTTTTT.

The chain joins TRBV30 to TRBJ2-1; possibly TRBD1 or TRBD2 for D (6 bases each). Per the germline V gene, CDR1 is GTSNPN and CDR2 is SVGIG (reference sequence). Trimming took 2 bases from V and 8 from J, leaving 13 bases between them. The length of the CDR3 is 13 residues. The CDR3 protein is CAWSLRRGYEQFF. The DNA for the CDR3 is TGTGCCTGGAGTCTCCGGAGGGGGTATGAGCAGTTCTTC.

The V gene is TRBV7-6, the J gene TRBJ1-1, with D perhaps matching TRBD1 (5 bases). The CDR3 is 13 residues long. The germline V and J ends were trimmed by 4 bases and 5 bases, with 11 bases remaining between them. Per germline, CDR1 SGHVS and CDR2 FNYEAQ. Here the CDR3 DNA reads TGTGCCAGCAGCTCCTCGGGGGGGACTGAAGCTTTCTTT. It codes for CASSSSGGTEAFF.

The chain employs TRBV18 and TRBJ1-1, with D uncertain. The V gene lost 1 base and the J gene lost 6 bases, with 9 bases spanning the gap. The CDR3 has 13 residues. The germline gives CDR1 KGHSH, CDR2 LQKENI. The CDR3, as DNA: TGTGCCAGCTCACCACTCCGGGATTCTGAAGCTTTCTTT. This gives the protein CASSPLRDSEAFF.

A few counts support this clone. Written as DNA, the CDR3 is TGTGCCAGCTCACCAGGGGTATCGATTGAGCTGTTTTTT. Translating it yields CASSPGVSIELFF. The chain employs TRBV18 and TRBJ2-2; D gene ambiguous. The CDR3 is 13 residues long. The germline V gene encodes CDR1 KGHSH and CDR2 LQKENI. The V gene lost 2 bases and the J gene lost 11 bases, with 12 bases spanning the gap.

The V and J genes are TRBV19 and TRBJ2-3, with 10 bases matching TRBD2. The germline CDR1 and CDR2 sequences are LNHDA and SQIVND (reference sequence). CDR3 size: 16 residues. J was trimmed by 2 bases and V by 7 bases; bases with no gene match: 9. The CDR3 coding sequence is TGTGCCAGTACCAAATTACTAGCGGGGACCACAGATACGCAGTATTTT. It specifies CASTKLLAGTTDTQYF. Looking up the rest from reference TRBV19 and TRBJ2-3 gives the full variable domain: DGGITQSPKYLFRKEGQNVTLSCEQNLNHDAMYWYRQDPGQGLRLIYYSQIVNDFQKGDIAEGYSVSREKKESFPLTVTSAQKNPTAFYLCASTKLLAGTTDTQYFGPGTRLTVL.

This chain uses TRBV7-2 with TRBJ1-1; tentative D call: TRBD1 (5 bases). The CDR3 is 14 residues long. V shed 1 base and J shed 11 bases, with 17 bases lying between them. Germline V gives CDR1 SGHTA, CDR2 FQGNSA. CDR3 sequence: CASSLGAGPIDAFF. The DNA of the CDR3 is TGTGCCAGCAGCTTAGGGGCAGGGCCGATCGACGCTTTCTTT.

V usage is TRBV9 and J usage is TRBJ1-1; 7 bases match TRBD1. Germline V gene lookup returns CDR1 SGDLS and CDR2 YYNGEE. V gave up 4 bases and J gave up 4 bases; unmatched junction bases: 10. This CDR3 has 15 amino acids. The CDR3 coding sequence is TGTGCCAGCAGCCCCCTAGGGGGCCTCGGCACTGAAGCTTTCTTT. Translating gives CASSPLGGLGTEAFF.

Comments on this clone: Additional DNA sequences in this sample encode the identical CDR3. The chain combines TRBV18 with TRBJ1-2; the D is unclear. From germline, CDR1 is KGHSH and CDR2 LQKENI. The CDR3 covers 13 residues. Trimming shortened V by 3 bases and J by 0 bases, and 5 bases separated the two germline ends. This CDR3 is CASSPQANYGYTF. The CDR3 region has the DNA TGTGCCAGCTCACCTCAGGCTAACTATGGCTACACCTTC. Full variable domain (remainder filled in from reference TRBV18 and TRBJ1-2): NAGVMQNPRHLVRRRGQEARLRCSPMKGHSHVYWYRQLPEEGLKFMVYLQKENIIDESGMPKERFSAEFPKEGPSILRIQQVVRGDSAAYFCASSPQANYGYTFGSGTRLTVV.